One sample yielded the 11 T cell receptor beta chains listed below, sequenced in a study of T cell responses to AZD1222 COVID-19 vaccine. Profiling relied on immunoSEQ multiplex PCR, and the TCRdb table lists in-frame clones only, not all of them. The sample consists of around 44,000 clones, about 86% of them appearing once. Source: peripheral blood, taken 28 days after the second AZD1222 dose. These receptors were obtained from an adult who received the AZD1222 COVID-19 vaccine.

The chain uses TRBV27 and TRBJ1-2, with TRBD1 identical over 8 bases. CDR3 size: 15 residues. The germline CDR1 and CDR2 sequences are MNHEY and SMNVEV (reference sequence). V lost 2 bases and J lost 0; bases outside the gene matches: 2. The CDR3 loop reads CASSLAGGSNYGYTF. The CDR3 bases are TGTGCCAGCAGTTTAGCAGGGGGCTCTAACTATGGCTACACCTTC.

The chain combines TRBV14 with TRBJ2-3; no definite D call. There are 13 residues in the CDR3. V was trimmed by 0 bases and J by 11 bases, leaving 12 bases between them. Germline-derived CDR1 and CDR2 are SGHDN and FVKESK. In DNA form, the CDR3 reads TGTGCCAGCAGCCAAGATAGGACGAGTCGGCAGTATTTT. It encodes CASSQDRTSRQYF.

The chain employs TRBV5-6 and TRBJ2-7; D call uncertain. The germline V gene encodes CDR1 SGHDT and CDR2 YYEEEE. With 5 bases removed from V and 1 base from J, the gap between germline ends came to 7 bases. The CDR3 runs to 12 residues. CDR3 amino acids: CASSDRSYEQYF. CDR3 DNA: TGTGCCAGCAGTGATCGTTCCTACGAGCAGTACTTC.

V usage is TRBV5-1 and J usage is TRBJ2-1; D is perhaps TRBD2 (6 bases). The CDR3 consists of 13 residues. The ends were cut back, 0 bases at V and 9 bases at J, with 10 bases in the middle. Germline V gene sequence: CDR1 SGHRS, CDR2 YFSETQ. In nucleotides, the CDR3 is TGCGCCAGCAGCTTGGTTGTGGGGGGTGAGCAGTTCTTC. It is translated as CASSLVVGGEQFF.

The V and J genes are TRBV28 and TRBJ1-1; D not resolved. This CDR3 comprises 16 residues. V was clipped by 7 bases and J by 4 bases, with 22 bases between them. Germline values: CDR1 MDHEN, CDR2 SYDVKM. The CDR3 bases are TGTGCCAGCATTAGCCCAACGGATATTACGGGCACTGAAGCTTTCTTT. Translated: CASISPTDITGTEAFF.

The chain links TRBV27 to TRBJ2-6, with D perhaps TRBD1 (5 bases). This CDR3 has 17 residues. Germline assignment: CDR1 MNHEY and CDR2 SMNVEV (reference sequence). Trimming stripped 1 base from V and 0 bases from J, with 10 bases between. The CDR3 region is CASSLLTEFSGANVLTF. The CDR3 coding sequence is TGTGCCAGCAGTTTATTGACAGAGTTCTCTGGGGCCAACGTCCTGACTTTC.

V usage is TRBV7-9 and J usage is TRBJ1-2; D is undetermined. Trimming left V 1 base short and J 9 bases short, with 9 bases between. The CDR3 totals 12 residues. Germline V gene data show CDR1 as SEHNR and CDR2 as FQNEAQ (reference sequence). The CDR3 region is CASSLELFSYTF. In DNA form, the CDR3 reads TGTGCCAGCAGCTTAGAATTGTTTAGCTACACCTTC.

J is TRBJ1-1 and V is TRBV19; D ambiguous. Germline loops: CDR1 LNHDA, CDR2 SQIVND (reference sequence). Trimming removed 2 bases from V and 6 bases from J, with 13 bases in between. The CDR3 runs to 14 residues. The CDR3 DNA is TGTGCCAGTAGTATACCCTTGGGAGCCGCTGAAGCTTTCTTT. It translates to CASSIPLGAAEAFF.

The V call is TRBV6-2 or TRBV6-3, the J call TRBJ2-1; the D is unclear. The CDR3 runs 14 residues. Germline CDR1 is MNHEY and CDR2 is SVGEGT. V dropped 0 bases and J dropped 15 bases, with 18 bases sitting between them. In nucleotides, the CDR3 is TGTGCCAGCAGTTACTCGCAGGAGAGGCCCGGCGGGTTCTTC. It yields the protein CASSYSQERPGGFF.

The chain joins TRBV28 to TRBJ1-2; D not resolved. Germline loops: CDR1 MDHEN, CDR2 SYDVKM. V dropped 4 bases and J dropped 4 bases, with 22 bases sitting between them. CDR3 length equals 17 residues. The CDR3: CASSYTTFVGRAYGYTF. DNA for the CDR3: TGTGCCAGCAGTTACACAACCTTCGTAGGGAGGGCCTATGGCTACACCTTC.

The chain combines TRBV19 with TRBJ2-7, with unresolved D. The CDR3 consists of 15 residues. The V end was cut by 4 bases, the J end by 0 bases, with 13 bases between. Germline V gene data show CDR1 as LNHDA and CDR2 as SQIVND (reference sequence). Here the CDR3 DNA reads TGTGCCAGTAGTACTTCAGGCAGCTACTCCTACGAGCAGTACTTC. This codes for CASSTSGSYSYEQYF.